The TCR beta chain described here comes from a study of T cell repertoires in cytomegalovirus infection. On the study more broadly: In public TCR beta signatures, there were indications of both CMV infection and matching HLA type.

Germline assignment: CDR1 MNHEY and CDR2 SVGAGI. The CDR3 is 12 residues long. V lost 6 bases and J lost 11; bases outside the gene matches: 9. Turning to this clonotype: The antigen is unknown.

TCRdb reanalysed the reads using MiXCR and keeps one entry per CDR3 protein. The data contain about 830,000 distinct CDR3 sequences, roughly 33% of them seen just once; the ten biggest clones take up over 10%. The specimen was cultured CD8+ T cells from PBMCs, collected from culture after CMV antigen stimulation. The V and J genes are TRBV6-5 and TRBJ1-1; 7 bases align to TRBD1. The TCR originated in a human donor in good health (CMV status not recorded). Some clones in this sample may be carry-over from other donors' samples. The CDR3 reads CASRYQGEKAFF. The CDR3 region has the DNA TGTGCCAGCAGGTACCAGGGGGAGAAGGCTTTCTTT.